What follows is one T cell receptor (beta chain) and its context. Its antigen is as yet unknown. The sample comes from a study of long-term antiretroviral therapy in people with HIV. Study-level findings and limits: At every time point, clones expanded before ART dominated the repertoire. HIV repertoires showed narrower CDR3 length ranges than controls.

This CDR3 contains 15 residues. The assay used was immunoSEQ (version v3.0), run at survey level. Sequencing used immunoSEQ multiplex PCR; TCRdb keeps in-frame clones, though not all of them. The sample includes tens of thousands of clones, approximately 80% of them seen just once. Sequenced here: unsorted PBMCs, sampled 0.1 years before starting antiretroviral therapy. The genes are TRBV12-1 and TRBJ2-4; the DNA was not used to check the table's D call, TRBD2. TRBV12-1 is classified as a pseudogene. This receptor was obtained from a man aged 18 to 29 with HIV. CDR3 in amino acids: CASSRTGRAADIQYF. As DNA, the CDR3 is TGTGCCAGCAGCCGCACCGGACGGGCAGCGGACATTCAGTACTTC.